A single sample is the source of the 27 T cell receptor beta chains below, sequenced in a study of graft-versus-host responses after intestinal transplantation. The protocol was immunoSEQ multiplex PCR, while the TCRdb copy is restricted to in-frame clones and leaves out a portion. Here the sample spans about 47,000 clones, over 80% being singletons. The sample here was PBMCs, taken about 800 days after a first intestinal transplant, on the day of a second. These receptors originate from a human patient who received an intestinal transplant, so some T cells may come from the graft donor.

The chain is built from TRBV9 and TRBJ2-1; D perhaps matches TRBD2 (6 bases). Trimming left V 4 bases short and J 5 bases short, with 16 bases between. The CDR3 is 15 amino acids. Germline assignment: CDR1 SGDLS and CDR2 YYNGEE. The DNA for the CDR3 is TGTGCCAGCAGCACATCCGGGACGGGGGACAATGAGCAGTTCTTC. It encodes CASSTSGTGDNEQFF.

The chain recombines TRBV5-1 with TRBJ2-1; 7 nucleotides align to TRBD2. The CDR3 totals 14 residues. Germline trimming cut 6 bases from V and 5 bases from J; bases unmatched to any gene: 8. CDR1 and CDR2 from the germline V gene are SGHRS and YFSETQ. The CDR3 bases are TGCGCCAGCAAGCGTCTAGCGGACCACAATGAGCAGTTCTTC. Translation gives CASKRLADHNEQFF.

The J gene is TRBJ1-3, the V gene TRBV6-5, with D uncertain. The CDR3 is 14 residues long. Trimming removed 2 bases from V and 0 bases from J, with 5 bases in between. Looked up from germline, CDR1 is MNHEY and CDR2 is SVGAGI. CDR3 loop: CASSYGSSGNTIYF. DNA for the CDR3: TGTGCCAGCAGTTACGGCAGCTCTGGAAACACCATATATTTT.

The chain recombines TRBV5-5 with TRBJ2-5; a possible D gene is TRBD2 (5 bases). The V and J ends lost 4 bases and 2 bases respectively, with 15 bases between them. Germline V gives CDR1 SGHKS, CDR2 YYEKEE (reference sequence). The CDR3 length is 15 residues. CDR3 nucleotide sequence: TGTGCCAGCAGCCCCTGGGCCGAGCGGCAAGAGACCCAGTACTTC. This codes for CASSPWAERQETQYF.

The V gene is TRBV4-1, the J gene TRBJ1-5; the match to TRBD1 covers 8 bases. CDR3 length equals 15 residues. V shed 5 bases, J shed 1 base, and the junction held 4 bases outside the gene matches. Germline lookup yields CDR1 MGHRA and CDR2 YSYEKL. CDR3 DNA sequence: TGCGCCAGCAGCAATCAGGGGGCAAGCAATCAGCCCCAGCATTTT. It translates to CASSNQGASNQPQHF.

The chain uses TRBV15 and TRBJ1-4, with D possibly being TRBD1 (6 bases). Per germline, CDR1 LNHNV and CDR2 YYDKDF (reference sequence). Trimming took 6 bases from V and 0 from J, leaving 8 bases between them. This CDR3 has 14 amino acids. The CDR3 here is CATRGASTNEKLFF. CDR3 nucleotides: TGTGCCACCAGGGGGGCTTCAACTAATGAAAAACTGTTTTTT.

The rearrangement uses TRBV19 and TRBJ1-2; 7 nucleotides align to TRBD1. Germline V lookup: CDR1 LNHDA, CDR2 SQIVND (reference sequence). The length of the CDR3 is 14 residues. Trimming removed 5 bases from V and 5 bases from J; junction bases left unmatched: 8. The CDR3 spells CASSSLAGQYGYTF. The CDR3 DNA follows: TGTGCCAGTAGTTCCCTAGCGGGACAGTATGGCTACACCTTC. The variable domain in full, with the rest retrieved from reference TRBV19 and TRBJ1-2, is DGGITQSPKYLFRKEGQNVTLSCEQNLNHDAMYWYRQDPGQGLRLIYYSQIVNDFQKGDIAEGYSVSREKKESFPLTVTSAQKNPTAFYLCASSSLAGQYGYTFGSGTRLTVV.

V gene TRBV4-1 combines with J gene TRBJ1-3, with D hard to call. Germline CDR1 is MGHRA and CDR2 is YSYEKL. This CDR3 is 16 amino acids long. The V gene lost 4 bases and the J gene lost 0 bases, with 13 bases spanning the gap. CDR3 sequence reads: CASSPQKASSGNTIYF. Written as DNA, the CDR3 is TGCGCCAGCAGCCCGCAGAAGGCAAGCTCTGGAAACACCATATATTTT.

The chain carries TRBV4-1 and TRBJ1-1, with D unclear. With 4 bases removed from V and 1 base from J, the gap between germline ends came to 7 bases. This CDR3 region has 13 residues. The germline V gene encodes CDR1 MGHRA and CDR2 YSYEKL. CDR3 coding DNA: TGCGCCAGCAGCCCCACGACGAACACTGAAGCTTTCTTT. Its protein is CASSPTTNTEAFF.

The rearrangement uses TRBV6-1 and TRBJ2-7, with D perhaps TRBD1 or TRBD2 (6 bases each). The V gene lost 2 bases and the J gene lost 2 bases, with 16 bases spanning the gap. The CDR3 has 16 amino acids. CDR1 and CDR2 from the germline V gene are MNHNS and SASEGT. The CDR3 nucleotides are TGTGCCAGCAGTGAAAGTGGGGGGCTTCAAGCCTACGAGCAGTACTTC. It codes for CASSESGGLQAYEQYF.

The V and J genes are TRBV29-1 and TRBJ2-2; no reliable D call. Trimming stripped 5 bases from V and 1 base from J, with 11 bases between. Germline V gene data show CDR1 as SQVTM and CDR2 as ANQGSEA. This CDR3 comprises 14 residues. The CDR3 reads CSVMASQNTGELFF. The DNA of the CDR3 is TGCAGCGTTATGGCAAGCCAGAACACCGGGGAGCTGTTTTTT.

In nucleotides, the CDR3 is TGTGCCAGCAGTTACTCGCAGAGTAGTCATCAGCCCCAGCATTTT. Protein product: CASSYSQSSHQPQHF. This chain joins TRBV6-5 and TRBJ1-5; D call uncertain. Germline values: CDR1 MNHEY, CDR2 SVGAGI. Between the trimmed V and J ends, which lost 0 bases and 5 bases, there was a span of 11 bases. This CDR3 comprises 15 residues.

V gene TRBV6-6 combines with J gene TRBJ2-5, with D perhaps matching TRBD1 (7 bases). The germline V gene has CDR1 MNHNY and CDR2 SVGAGI (reference sequence). The CDR3 sequence is 14 residues long. The V end was cut by 6 bases, the J end by 2 bases, with 13 bases between. CDR3 nucleotide sequence: TGTGCCAGCAGCTGGAGGGGGCGGCAAGAGACCCAGTACTTC. Translating gives CASSWRGRQETQYF.

J is TRBJ1-5 and V is TRBV7-2, with a weak D call TRBD1 (5 bases). The ends were cut back, 5 bases at V and 2 bases at J, with 19 bases in the middle. The CDR3 runs to 17 residues. The V gene's germline CDR1 is SGHTA and CDR2 FQGNSA. The CDR3 spells CASSRAGLVNGNQPQHF. In DNA form, the CDR3 reads TGTGCCAGCAGCCGCGCGGGGCTCGTCAACGGCAATCAGCCCCAGCATTTT.

This clone was detected once. J is TRBJ2-1 and V is TRBV11-3; D not resolved. V was clipped by 0 bases and J by 3 bases, with 9 bases between them. CDR1 and CDR2 from the germline V gene are SGHNT and YENEEA. CDR3 size: 15 residues. The CDR3 protein is CASSLDSGLYNEQFF. CDR3 sequence (DNA): TGTGCCAGCAGCTTAGATTCGGGTCTCTACAATGAGCAGTTCTTC. The full variable domain, in which reference TRBV11-3 and TRBJ2-1 provide the parts outside the CDR3, is EAGVVQSPRYKIIEKKQPVAFWCNPISGHNTLYWYLQNLGQGPELLIRYENEEAVDDSQLPKDRFSAERLKGVDSTLKIQPAELGDSAVYLCASSLDSGLYNEQFFGPGTRLTVL.

CDR3 in DNA: TGTGCCAGTCGGACAGGGAACACCGGGGAGCTGTTTTTT. It translates to CASRTGNTGELFF. The chain is built from TRBV6-5 and TRBJ2-2; TRBD1 matches at 7 bases. The CDR3 is 13 residues long. CDR1 and CDR2 (germline): MNHEY, SVGAGI. The V gene end was trimmed by 9 bases and the J gene end by 1 base; junction bases not matched to a gene: 2.

The J gene is TRBJ1-5, the V gene TRBV20-1; D remains unclear. V was clipped by 3 bases and J by 6 bases, with 6 bases between them. The CDR3 length is 11 residues. The germline CDR1 and CDR2 sequences are DFQATT and SNEGSKA (reference sequence). The CDR3 region has the DNA TGCAGTGCTAGTGACTTTCAGCCCCAGCATTTT. Translation gives CSASDFQPQHF.

V gene TRBV5-4 combines with J gene TRBJ2-1; TRBD2 aligns across 8 bases. The CDR3 length is 17 residues. Germline loops: CDR1 SGHNT, CDR2 YYREEE (reference sequence). V gave up 3 bases and J gave up 6 bases; unmatched junction bases: 14. In DNA form, the CDR3 reads TGTGCCAGCAGCTGGGGTGGTAGCGGGACCCCCTCCAATGAGCAGTTCTTC. This codes for CASSWGGSGTPSNEQFF.

The chain joins TRBV6-5 to TRBJ2-7; D may be TRBD2 (6 bases). The CDR3 has 14 amino acids. The germline CDR1 and CDR2 sequences are MNHEY and SVGAGI. V was clipped by 5 bases and J by 2 bases, with 13 bases between them. Written as DNA, the CDR3 is TGTGCCAGCAGTCCCTCGGGACTTCCCTACGAGCAGTACTTC. Residues: CASSPSGLPYEQYF.

The chain recombines TRBV20-1 with TRBJ2-2; D is ambiguous. The CDR3 extends over 11 amino acids. Trimming stripped 3 bases from V and 8 bases from J, with 7 bases between. Germline CDR1 is DFQATT and CDR2 is SNEGSKA (reference sequence). This CDR3 is CSARKKGELFF. DNA of the CDR3: TGCAGTGCTAGGAAGAAAGGGGAGCTGTTTTTT.

This chain connects TRBV30 to TRBJ2-7; the D call may be TRBD1 or TRBD2 (6 bases each). CDR3 length equals 14 residues. The germline V gene encodes CDR1 GTSNPN and CDR2 SVGIG (reference sequence). Trimming removed 5 bases from V and 4 bases from J, with 18 bases in between. Written as DNA, the CDR3 is TGTGCCTGGCATCACCCCCGGAGGGGGTACGAGCAGTACTTC. Translating it yields CAWHHPRRGYEQYF.

V and J are TRBV4-1 and TRBJ2-7, with 14 bases aligning to TRBD2. V lost 2 bases and J lost 2; bases outside the gene matches: 11. This CDR3 spans 19 amino acids. From germline, CDR1 is MGHRA and CDR2 YSYEKL. CDR3 nucleotide sequence: TGCGCCAGCAGCCAACTACAGGGACTAGCGGGAGTTCGTCCCTACGAGCAGTACTTC. Amino acid sequence: CASSQLQGLAGVRPYEQYF.

The chain recombines TRBV28 with TRBJ1-1; D is unclear. The V end was cut by 4 bases, the J end by 2 bases, with 8 bases between. CDR1 MDHEN and CDR2 SYDVKM come from the germline V gene. The CDR3 sequence is 13 residues long. CDR3 sequence: CASSSQINTEAFF. CDR3 sequence (DNA): TGTGCCAGCAGTTCCCAGATAAACACTGAAGCTTTCTTT.

This chain connects TRBV29-1 to TRBJ1-1; 8 bases align to TRBD1. CDR1 is SQVTM, CDR2 ANQGSEA, per germline. V was clipped by 8 bases and J by 3 bases; unmatched bases: 11. The CDR3 length is 14 residues. CDR3 in DNA: TGCAGCACTAGGACAGGGACGTGGGACACTGAAGCTTTCTTT. It codes for CSTRTGTWDTEAFF.

The J gene is TRBJ2-1, the V gene TRBV7-9; possibly TRBD1 for D (5 bases). The CDR3 loop spans 13 amino acids. The V and J ends lost 3 bases and 8 bases respectively, with 11 bases between them. From germline, CDR1 is SEHNR and CDR2 FQNEAQ (reference sequence). CDR3 sequence: CASSFQGKDEQFF. CDR3 bases: TGTGCCAGCAGCTTCCAGGGAAAGGATGAGCAGTTCTTC. The full variable domain, completed using reference TRBV7-9 and TRBJ2-1, is DTGVSQNPRHKITKRGQNVTFRCDPISEHNRLYWYRQTLGQGPEFLTYFQNEAQLEKSRLLSDRFSAERPKGSFSTLEIQRTEQGDSAMYLCASSFQGKDEQFFGPGTRLTVL.

The chain uses TRBV9 and TRBJ2-7, with TRBD1 identical over 10 bases. The germline V gene encodes CDR1 SGDLS and CDR2 YYNGEE. There are 16 residues in the CDR3. The ends lost 4 bases at V and 2 bases at J; junction bases unmatched: 9. CDR3 bases: TGTGCCAGCAGCAGTGGGGGTGGGACAGGGGCCTACGAGCAGTACTTC. Encoded protein: CASSSGGGTGAYEQYF.

CDR3 residues: CASSLALRKNTGELFF. The DNA of the CDR3 is TGCGCCAGCAGCTTGGCCTTGCGGAAGAACACCGGGGAGCTGTTTTTT. The chain couples TRBV5-1 to TRBJ2-2; D ambiguous. Trimming took off 0 bases at V and 1 base at J, with 10 bases between the two ends. CDR1 SGHRS and CDR2 YFSETQ come from the germline V gene. This CDR3 is built from 16 residues.